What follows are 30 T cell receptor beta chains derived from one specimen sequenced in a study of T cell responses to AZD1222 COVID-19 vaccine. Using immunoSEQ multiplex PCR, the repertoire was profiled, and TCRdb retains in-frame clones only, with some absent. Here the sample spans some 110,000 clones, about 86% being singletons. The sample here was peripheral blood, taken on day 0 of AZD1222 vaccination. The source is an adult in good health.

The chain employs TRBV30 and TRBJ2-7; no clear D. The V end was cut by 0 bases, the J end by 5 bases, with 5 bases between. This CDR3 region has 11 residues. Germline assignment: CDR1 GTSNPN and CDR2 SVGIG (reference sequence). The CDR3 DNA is TGTGCCTGGAGTGTACTCAACGAGCAGTACTTC. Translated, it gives CAWSVLNEQYF.

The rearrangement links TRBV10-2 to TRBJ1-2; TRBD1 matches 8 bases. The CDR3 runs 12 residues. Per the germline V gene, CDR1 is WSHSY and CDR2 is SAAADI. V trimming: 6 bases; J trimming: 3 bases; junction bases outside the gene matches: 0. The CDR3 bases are TGCGCCAGCAGGACAGGGGACTATGGCTACACCTTC. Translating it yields CASRTGDYGYTF.

The CDR3 sequence: CASSPIGTADHQPQHF. The CDR3 nucleotides read TGTGCCAGCAGTCCGATTGGGACCGCGGATCATCAGCCCCAGCATTTT. The rearrangement joins TRBV7-9 to TRBJ1-5; a weak D match, TRBD1 (5 bases). CDR1 and CDR2 (germline): SEHNR, FQNEAQ (reference sequence). Trimming pared 6 bases from V and 5 bases from J, leaving 20 bases between. The CDR3 consists of 16 residues.

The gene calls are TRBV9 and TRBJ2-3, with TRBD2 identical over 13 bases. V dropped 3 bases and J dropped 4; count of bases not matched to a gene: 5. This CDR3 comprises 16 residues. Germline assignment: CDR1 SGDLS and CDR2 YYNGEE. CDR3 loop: CASSALGLAGADTQYF. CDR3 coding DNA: TGTGCCAGCAGCGCCCTCGGACTAGCGGGAGCAGATACGCAGTATTTT.

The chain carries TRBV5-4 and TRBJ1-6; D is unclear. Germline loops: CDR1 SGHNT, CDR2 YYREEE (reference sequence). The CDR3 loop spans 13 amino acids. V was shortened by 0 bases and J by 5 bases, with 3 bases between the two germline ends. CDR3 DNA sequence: TGTGCCAGCAGCTTGGGTCATAATTCACCCCTCCACTTT. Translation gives CASSLGHNSPLHF.

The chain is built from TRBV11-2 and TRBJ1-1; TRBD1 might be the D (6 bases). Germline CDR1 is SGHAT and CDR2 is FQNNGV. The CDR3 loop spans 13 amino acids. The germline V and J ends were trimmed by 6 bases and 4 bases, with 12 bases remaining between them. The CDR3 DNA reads TGTGCCAGCAGACGAGTGGGGGCCACTGAAGCTTTCTTT. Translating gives CASRRVGATEAFF.

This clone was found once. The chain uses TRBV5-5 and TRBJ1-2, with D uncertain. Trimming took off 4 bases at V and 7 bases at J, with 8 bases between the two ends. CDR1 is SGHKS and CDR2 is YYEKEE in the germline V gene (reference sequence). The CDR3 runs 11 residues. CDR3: CASSEGGGYTF. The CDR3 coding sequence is TGTGCCAGCAGCGAGGGTGGTGGCTACACCTTC.

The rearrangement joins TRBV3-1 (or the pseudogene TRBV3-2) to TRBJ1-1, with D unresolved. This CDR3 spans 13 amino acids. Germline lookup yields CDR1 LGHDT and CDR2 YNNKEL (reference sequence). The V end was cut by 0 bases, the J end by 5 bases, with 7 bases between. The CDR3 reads CASSQDRRTEAFF. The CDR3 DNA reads TGTGCCAGCAGCCAAGATCGGCGGACTGAAGCTTTCTTT.

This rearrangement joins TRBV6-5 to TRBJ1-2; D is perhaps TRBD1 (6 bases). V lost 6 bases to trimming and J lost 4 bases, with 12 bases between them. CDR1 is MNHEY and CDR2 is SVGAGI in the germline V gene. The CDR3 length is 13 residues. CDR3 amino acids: CASSHRAGYGYTF. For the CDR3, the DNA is TGTGCCAGCAGCCACAGGGCCGGCTATGGCTACACCTTC.

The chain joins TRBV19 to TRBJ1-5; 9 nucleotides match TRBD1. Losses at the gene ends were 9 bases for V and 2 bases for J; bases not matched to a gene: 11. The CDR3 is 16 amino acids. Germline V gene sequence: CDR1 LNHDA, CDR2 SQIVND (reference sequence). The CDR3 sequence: CASAPDRGGGNQPQHF. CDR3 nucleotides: TGTGCCAGCGCCCCGGACAGGGGAGGAGGCAATCAGCCCCAGCATTTT. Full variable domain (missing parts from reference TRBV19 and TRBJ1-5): DGGITQSPKYLFRKEGQNVTLSCEQNLNHDAMYWYRQDPGQGLRLIYYSQIVNDFQKGDIAEGYSVSREKKESFPLTVTSAQKNPTAFYLCASAPDRGGGNQPQHFGDGTRLSIL.

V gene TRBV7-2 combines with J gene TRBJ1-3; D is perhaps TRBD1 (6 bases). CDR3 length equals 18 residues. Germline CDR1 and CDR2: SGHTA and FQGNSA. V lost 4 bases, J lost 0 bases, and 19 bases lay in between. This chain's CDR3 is CASSWGPARLLSGNTIYF. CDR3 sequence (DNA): TGTGCCAGCAGCTGGGGGCCGGCTCGGCTCCTCTCTGGAAACACCATATATTTT.

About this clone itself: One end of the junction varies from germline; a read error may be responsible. The CDR3 loop is CASSIAGGYPSSTDTQYF. CDR3 coding DNA: TGTGCCAGCAGCATAGCTGGCGGCTACCCGTCTAGCACAGATACGCAGTATTTT. This chain uses TRBV7-2 with TRBJ2-3; D is unclear. CDR3 size: 18 residues. Germline V gene sequence: CDR1 SGHTA, CDR2 FQGNSA.

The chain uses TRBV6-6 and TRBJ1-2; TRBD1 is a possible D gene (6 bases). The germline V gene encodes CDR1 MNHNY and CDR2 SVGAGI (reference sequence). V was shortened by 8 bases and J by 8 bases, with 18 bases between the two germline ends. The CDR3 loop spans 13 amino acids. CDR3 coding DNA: TGTGCCAGCGGGGGGCTGGGAGGGGAAGGCTACACCTTC. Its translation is CASGGLGGEGYTF.

CDR3 sequence reads: CASSRPRLAGTSTDTQYF. The CDR3 DNA reads as TGTGCCAGCAGTAGGCCCAGACTAGCGGGGACTAGCACAGATACGCAGTATTTT. This chain connects TRBV2 to TRBJ2-3, with TRBD2 identical over 11 bases. Germline V gene lookup returns CDR1 SNHLY and CDR2 FYNNEI. The CDR3 is made up of 18 amino acids. The V and J ends lost 5 bases and 0 bases, in that order; junction bases with no gene match: 10.

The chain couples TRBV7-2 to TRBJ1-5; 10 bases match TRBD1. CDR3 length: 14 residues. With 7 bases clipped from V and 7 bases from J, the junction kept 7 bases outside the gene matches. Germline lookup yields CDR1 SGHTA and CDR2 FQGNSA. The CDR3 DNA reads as TGTGCCAGCACCCCGGACAGGGGGAACCAGCCCCAGCATTTT. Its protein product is CASTPDRGNQPQHF.

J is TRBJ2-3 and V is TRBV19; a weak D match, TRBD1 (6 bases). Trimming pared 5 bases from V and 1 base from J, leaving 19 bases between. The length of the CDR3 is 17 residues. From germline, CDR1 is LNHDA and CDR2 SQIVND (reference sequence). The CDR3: CASSPKPRDTRTDTQYF. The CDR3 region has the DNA TGTGCCAGTAGTCCCAAACCAAGGGACACCCGCACAGATACGCAGTATTTT.

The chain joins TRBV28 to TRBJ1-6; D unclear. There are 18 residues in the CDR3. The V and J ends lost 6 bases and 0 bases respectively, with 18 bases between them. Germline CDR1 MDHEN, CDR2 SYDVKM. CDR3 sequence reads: CASSHDMGRLSYNSPLHF. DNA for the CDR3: TGTGCCAGCAGCCATGATATGGGGAGGCTCTCCTATAATTCACCCCTCCACTTT.

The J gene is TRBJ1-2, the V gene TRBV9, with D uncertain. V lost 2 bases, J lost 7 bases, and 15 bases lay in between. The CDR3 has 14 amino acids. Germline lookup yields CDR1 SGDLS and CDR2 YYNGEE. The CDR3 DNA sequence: TGTGCCAGCAGCGTCGCGGGGTGGGTGGGTGGCTACACCTTC. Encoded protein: CASSVAGWVGGYTF.

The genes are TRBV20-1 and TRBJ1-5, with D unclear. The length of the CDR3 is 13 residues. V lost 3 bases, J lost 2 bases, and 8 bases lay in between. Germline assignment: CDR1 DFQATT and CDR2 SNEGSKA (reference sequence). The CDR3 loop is CSASWSRNQPQHF. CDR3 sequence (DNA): TGCAGTGCTAGTTGGAGCCGCAATCAGCCCCAGCATTTT.

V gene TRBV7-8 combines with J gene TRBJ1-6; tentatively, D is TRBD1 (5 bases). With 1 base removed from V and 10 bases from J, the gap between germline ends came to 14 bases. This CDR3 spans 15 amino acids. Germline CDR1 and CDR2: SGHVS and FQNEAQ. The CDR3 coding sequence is TGTGCCAGCAGCTTAGTTCAGGGAAGAGTGTCACCCCTCCACTTT. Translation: CASSLVQGRVSPLHF.

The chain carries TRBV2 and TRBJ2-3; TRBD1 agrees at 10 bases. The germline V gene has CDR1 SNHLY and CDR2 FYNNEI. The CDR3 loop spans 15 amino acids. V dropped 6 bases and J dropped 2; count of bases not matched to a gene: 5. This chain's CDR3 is CASRLDRGVTDTQYF. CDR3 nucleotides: TGTGCCAGCAGGCTGGACAGGGGGGTCACAGATACGCAGTATTTT.

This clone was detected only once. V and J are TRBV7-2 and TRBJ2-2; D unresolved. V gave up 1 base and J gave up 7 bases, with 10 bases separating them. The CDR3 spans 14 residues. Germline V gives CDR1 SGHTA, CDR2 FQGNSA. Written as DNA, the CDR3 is TGTGCCAGCAGCTTAGTGCACAGAGACGGGGAGCTGTTTTTT. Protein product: CASSLVHRDGELFF. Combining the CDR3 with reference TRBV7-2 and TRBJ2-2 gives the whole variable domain GAGVSQSPSNKVTEKGKDVELRCDPISGHTALYWYRQSLGQGLEFLIYFQGNSAPDKSGLPSDRFSAERTGGSVSTLTIQRTQQEDSAVYLCASSLVHRDGELFFGEGSRLTVL.

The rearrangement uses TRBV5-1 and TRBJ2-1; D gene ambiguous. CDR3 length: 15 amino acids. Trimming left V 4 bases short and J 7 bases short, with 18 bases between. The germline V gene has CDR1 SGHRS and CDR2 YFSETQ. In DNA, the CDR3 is TGCGCCAGCAGCCCCAGGTCCCTTGGGGTTAATGAGCAGTTCTTC. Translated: CASSPRSLGVNEQFF.

CDR3: CASAEAITYEQYF. The CDR3 nucleotides read TGTGCCAGCGCTGAGGCGATCACCTACGAGCAGTACTTC. The chain links TRBV7-2 to TRBJ2-7, with D unclear. The germline gives CDR1 SGHTA, CDR2 FQGNSA. This CDR3 contains 13 residues. Trimming cost V 8 bases and J 2 bases, with 13 bases left between them.

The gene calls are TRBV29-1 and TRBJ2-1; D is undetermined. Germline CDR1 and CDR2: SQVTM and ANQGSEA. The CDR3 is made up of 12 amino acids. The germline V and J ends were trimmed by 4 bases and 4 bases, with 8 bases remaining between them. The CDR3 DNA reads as TGCAGCGTTGGAAAGAATTACAATGAGCAGTTCTTC. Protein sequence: CSVGKNYNEQFF.

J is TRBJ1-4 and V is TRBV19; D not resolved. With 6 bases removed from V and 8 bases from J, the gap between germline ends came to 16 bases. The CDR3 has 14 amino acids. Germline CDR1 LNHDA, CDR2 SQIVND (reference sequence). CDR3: CASRNILLREKLFF. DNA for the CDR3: TGTGCCAGTAGGAACATCCTCTTACGGGAAAAACTGTTTTTT.

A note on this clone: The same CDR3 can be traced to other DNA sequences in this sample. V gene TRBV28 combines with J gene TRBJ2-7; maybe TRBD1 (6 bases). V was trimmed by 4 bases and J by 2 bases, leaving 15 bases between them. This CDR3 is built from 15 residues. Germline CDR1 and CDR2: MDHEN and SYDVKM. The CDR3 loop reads CASSSKTGSPYEQYF. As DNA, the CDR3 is TGTGCCAGCAGTTCCAAGACAGGATCTCCCTACGAGCAGTACTTC.

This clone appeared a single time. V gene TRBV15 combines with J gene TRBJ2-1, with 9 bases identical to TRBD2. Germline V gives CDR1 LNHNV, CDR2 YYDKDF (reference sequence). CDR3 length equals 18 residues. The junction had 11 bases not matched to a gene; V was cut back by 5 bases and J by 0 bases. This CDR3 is CATSRGSSGVSSYNEQFF. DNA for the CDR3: TGTGCCACCAGCCGAGGGTCTAGCGGGGTTAGCTCCTACAATGAGCAGTTCTTC.

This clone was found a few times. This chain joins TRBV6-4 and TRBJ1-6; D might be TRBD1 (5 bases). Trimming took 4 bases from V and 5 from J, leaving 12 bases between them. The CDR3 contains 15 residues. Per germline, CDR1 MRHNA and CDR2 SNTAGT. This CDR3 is CASSVSAGNNSPLHF. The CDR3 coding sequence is TGTGCCAGCAGTGTATCCGCAGGGAATAATTCACCCCTCCACTTT.

The CDR3: CASGQGGFHGYTF. CDR3 DNA: TGTGCCAGCGGACAGGGGGGATTTCATGGCTACACCTTC. This chain connects TRBV25-1 to TRBJ1-2; 10 bases map to TRBD1. The junction had 6 bases not matched to a gene; V was cut back by 8 bases and J by 6 bases. Germline CDR1 is MGHDK and CDR2 is SYGVNS. The CDR3 covers 13 residues.